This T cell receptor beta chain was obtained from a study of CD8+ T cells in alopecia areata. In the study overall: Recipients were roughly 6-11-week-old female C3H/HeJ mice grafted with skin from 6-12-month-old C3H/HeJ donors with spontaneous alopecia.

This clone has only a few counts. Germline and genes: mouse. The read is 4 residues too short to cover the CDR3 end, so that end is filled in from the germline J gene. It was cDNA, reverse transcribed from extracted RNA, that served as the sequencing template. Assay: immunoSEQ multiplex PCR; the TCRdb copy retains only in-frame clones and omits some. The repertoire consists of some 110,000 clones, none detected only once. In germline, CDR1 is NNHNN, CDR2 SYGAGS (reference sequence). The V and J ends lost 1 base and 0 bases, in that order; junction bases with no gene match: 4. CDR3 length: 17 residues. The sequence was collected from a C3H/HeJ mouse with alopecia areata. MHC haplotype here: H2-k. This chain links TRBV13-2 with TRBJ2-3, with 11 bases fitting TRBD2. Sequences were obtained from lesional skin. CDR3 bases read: TGTGCCAGCGGTGATAAGGACTGGGGGGAGAGTGCAGAA. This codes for CASGDKDWGESAE. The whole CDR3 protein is CASGDKDWGESAETLYF.